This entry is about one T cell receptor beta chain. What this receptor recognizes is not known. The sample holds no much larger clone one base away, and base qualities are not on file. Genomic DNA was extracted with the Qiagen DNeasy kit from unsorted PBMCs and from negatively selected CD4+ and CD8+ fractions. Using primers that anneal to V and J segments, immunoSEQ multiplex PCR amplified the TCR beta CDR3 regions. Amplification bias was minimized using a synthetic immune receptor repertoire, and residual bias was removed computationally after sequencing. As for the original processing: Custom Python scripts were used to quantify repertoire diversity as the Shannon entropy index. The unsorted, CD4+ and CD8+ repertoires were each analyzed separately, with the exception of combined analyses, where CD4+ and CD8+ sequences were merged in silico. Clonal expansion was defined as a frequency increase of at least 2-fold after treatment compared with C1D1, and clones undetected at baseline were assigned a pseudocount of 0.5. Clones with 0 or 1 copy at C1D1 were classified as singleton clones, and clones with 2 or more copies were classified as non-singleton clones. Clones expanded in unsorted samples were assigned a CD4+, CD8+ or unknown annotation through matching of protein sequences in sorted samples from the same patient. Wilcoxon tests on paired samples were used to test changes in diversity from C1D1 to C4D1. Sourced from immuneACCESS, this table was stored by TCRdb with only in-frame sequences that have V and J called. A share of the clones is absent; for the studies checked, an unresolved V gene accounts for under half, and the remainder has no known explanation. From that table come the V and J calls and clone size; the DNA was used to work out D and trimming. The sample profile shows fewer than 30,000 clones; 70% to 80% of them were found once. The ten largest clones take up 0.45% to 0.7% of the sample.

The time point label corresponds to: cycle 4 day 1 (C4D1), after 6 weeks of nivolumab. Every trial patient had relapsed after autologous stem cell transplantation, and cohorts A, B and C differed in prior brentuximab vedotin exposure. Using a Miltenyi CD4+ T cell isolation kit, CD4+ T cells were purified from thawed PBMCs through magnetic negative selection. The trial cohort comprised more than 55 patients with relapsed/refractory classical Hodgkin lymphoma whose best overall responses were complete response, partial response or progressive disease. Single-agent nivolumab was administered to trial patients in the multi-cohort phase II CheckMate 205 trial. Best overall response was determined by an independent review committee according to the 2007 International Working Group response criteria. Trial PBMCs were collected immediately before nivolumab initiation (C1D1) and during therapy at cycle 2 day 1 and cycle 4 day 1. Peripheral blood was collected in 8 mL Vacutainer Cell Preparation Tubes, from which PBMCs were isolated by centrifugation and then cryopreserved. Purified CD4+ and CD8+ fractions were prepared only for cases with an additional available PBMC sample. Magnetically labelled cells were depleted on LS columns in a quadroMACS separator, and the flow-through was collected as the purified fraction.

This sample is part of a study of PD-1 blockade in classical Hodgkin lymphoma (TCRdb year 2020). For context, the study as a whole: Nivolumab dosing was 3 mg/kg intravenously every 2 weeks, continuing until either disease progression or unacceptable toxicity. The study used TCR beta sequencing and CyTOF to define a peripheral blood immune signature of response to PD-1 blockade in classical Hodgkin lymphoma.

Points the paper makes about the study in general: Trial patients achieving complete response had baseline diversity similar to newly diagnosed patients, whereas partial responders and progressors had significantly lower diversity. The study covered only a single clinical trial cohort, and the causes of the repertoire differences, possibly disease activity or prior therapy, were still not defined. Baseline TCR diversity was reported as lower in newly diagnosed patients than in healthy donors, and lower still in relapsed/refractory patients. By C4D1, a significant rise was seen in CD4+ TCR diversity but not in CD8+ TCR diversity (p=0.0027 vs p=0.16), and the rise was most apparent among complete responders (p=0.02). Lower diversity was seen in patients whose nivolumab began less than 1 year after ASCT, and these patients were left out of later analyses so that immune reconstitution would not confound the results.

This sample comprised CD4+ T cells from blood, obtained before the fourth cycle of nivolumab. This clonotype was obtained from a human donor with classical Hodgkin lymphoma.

The CDR3 corresponds to CASSQAGSTDTQYF. The base sequence is TGTGCCAGCAGTCAAGCAGGGAGCACAGATACGCAGTATTTT. The chain couples TRBV7-9 to TRBJ2-3; possibly the D gene is TRBD1, per 5 matching bases. Including cysteine and phenylalanine, the CDR3 has 14 amino acids. Kept here is only the CDR3 DNA, which spans 42 bases and is read in frame from base 1. Sequences SEHNR (CDR1) and FQNEAQ (CDR2) are obtained from the germline V gene (reference sequence). V lost 6 bases and J lost 0 bases; the stretch between them is 10 bases long.